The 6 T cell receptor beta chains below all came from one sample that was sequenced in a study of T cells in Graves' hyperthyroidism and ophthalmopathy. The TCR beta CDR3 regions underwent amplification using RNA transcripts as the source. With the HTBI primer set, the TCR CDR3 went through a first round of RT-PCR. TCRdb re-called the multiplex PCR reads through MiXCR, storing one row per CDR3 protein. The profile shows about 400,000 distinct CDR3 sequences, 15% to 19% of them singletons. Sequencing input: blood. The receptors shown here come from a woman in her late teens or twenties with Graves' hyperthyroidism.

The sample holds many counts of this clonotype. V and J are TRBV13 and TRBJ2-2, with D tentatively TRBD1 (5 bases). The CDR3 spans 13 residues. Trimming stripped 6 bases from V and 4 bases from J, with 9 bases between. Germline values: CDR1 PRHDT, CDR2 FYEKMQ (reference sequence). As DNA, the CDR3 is TGTGCCAGCAGGCACCAGGGCACCGGGGAGCTGTTTTTT. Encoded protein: CASRHQGTGELFF.

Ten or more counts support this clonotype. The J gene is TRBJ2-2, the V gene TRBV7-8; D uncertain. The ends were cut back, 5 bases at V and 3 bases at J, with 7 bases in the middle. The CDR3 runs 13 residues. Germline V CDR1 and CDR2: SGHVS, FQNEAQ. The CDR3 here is CASSPTHTGELFF. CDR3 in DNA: TGTGCCAGCAGCCCTACACACACCGGGGAGCTGTTTTTT.

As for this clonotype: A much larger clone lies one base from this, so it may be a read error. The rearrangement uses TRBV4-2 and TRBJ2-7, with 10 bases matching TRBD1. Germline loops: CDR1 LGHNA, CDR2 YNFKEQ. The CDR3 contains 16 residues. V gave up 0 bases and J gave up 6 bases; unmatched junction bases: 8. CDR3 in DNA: TGTGCCAGCAGCCAAGAGAGGGGACAGGGGCCCGGCGAGCAGTACTTC. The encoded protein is CASSQERGQGPGEQYF.

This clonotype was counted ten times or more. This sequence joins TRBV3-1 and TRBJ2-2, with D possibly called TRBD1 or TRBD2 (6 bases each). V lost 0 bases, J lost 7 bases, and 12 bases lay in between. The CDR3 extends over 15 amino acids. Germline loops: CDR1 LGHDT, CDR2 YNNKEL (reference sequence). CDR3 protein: CASSQEGGGGGELFF. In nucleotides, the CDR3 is TGTGCCAGCAGCCAAGAAGGAGGGGGTGGCGGGGAGCTGTTTTTT.

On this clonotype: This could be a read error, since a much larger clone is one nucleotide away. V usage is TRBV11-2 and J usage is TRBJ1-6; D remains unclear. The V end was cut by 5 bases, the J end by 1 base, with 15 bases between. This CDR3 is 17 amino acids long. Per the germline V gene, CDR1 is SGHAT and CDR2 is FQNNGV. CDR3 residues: CASSASWGWSYNSPLHF. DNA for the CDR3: TGTGCCAGCAGCGCTAGTTGGGGATGGTCCTATAATTCACCCCTCCACTTT.

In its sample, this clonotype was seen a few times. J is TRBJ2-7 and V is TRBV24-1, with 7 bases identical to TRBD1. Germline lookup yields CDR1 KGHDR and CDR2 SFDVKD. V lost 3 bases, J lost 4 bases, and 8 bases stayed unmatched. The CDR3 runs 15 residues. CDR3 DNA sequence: TGTGCCACCAGTGATCAGAGGGACAGAGTTTACGAGCAGTACTTC. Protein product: CATSDQRDRVYEQYF.